Presented here are 8 T cell receptor beta chains from one specimen sequenced in a study of type 1 regulatory T cells. TCRdb itself ran the reads through MiXCR, one entry per CDR3 protein. The data hold 80,000 to 100,000 distinct CDR3 sequences, with about 28% observed a single time. Sequenced material: CD4+ T cells, either the whole sample or a sorted fraction (not recorded which). The receptor set was obtained from a human donor in good health.

This clonotype was found a few times. V gene TRBV30 combines with J gene TRBJ2-5; 12 positions agree with TRBD2. The CDR3 totals 14 residues. Germline V CDR1 and CDR2: GTSNPN, SVGIG (reference sequence). The ends lost 6 bases at V and 1 base at J; junction bases unmatched: 3. The CDR3: CACRLAGAQETQYF. CDR3 sequence (DNA): TGTGCCTGTAGACTAGCGGGAGCCCAAGAGACCCAGTACTTC.

This clonotype has a single count. This sequence joins TRBV29-1 and TRBJ2-7; D call uncertain. The V end was cut by 6 bases, the J end by 0 bases, with 12 bases between. The CDR3 loop spans 13 amino acids. Germline loops: CDR1 SQVTM, CDR2 ANQGSEA. CDR3 sequence: CSVLDQSSYEQYF. In nucleotides, the CDR3 is TGCAGCGTGCTGGACCAGAGCTCCTACGAGCAGTACTTC.

This clonotype was picked up a small number of times. The V call is TRBV5-1, the J call TRBJ2-5; TRBD2 matches at 9 bases. This CDR3 region has 16 residues. Trimming removed 2 bases from V and 2 bases from J; junction bases left unmatched: 7. Per germline, CDR1 SGHRS and CDR2 YFSETQ. CDR3 sequence: CASSFPTSGLQETQYF. The DNA for the CDR3 is TGCGCCAGCAGCTTCCCGACTAGCGGACTACAAGAGACCCAGTACTTC.

The chain recombines TRBV5-1 with TRBJ2-1; 13 positions agree with TRBD2. CDR1 and CDR2 (germline): SGHRS, YFSETQ. V was clipped by 0 bases and J by 0 bases; unmatched bases: 0. This CDR3 is built from 17 residues. CDR3 DNA: TGCGCCAGCAGCTTGGGGACTAGCGGGAGCTCCTACAATGAGCAGTTCTTC. The encoded protein is CASSLGTSGSSYNEQFF.

This clonotype showed up just a few times. The chain recombines TRBV6-1 with TRBJ2-7; D is undetermined. The ends were cut back, 2 bases at V and 0 bases at J, with 8 bases in the middle. Germline V CDR1 and CDR2: MNHNS, SASEGT. This CDR3 region has 14 residues. The CDR3 DNA follows: TGTGCCAGCAGTGAATGGCCGGACTCCTACGAGCAGTACTTC. Amino acids: CASSEWPDSYEQYF.

This clonotype has more than one count but fewer than ten. The rearrangement links TRBV4-1 to TRBJ2-3; the match to TRBD1 covers 8 bases. The germline V gene encodes CDR1 MGHRA and CDR2 YSYEKL. The CDR3 spans 19 residues. J gave up 0 bases and V 4 bases, and 15 bases lay outside the gene matches. The DNA for the CDR3 is TGCGCCAGCAGCCCCCGGGACAGGTCCTTCTCGACTAGCACAGATACGCAGTATTTT. It yields the protein CASSPRDRSFSTSTDTQYF.

The chain carries TRBV2 and TRBJ2-2; possibly TRBD1 for D (6 bases). Germline V gene sequence: CDR1 SNHLY, CDR2 FYNNEI. The CDR3 contains 12 residues. The V and J ends lost 10 bases and 4 bases respectively, with 10 bases between them. The CDR3 here is CATSGATGELFF. The CDR3 DNA is TGTGCCACCTCAGGGGCCACCGGGGAGCTGTTTTTT.

This clonotype was picked up a small number of times. The rearrangement uses TRBV11-2 and TRBJ2-1, with D tentatively TRBD1 or TRBD2 (5 bases each). Germline V gives CDR1 SGHAT, CDR2 FQNNGV. This CDR3 spans 14 amino acids. V gave up 6 bases and J gave up 7 bases, with 16 bases separating them. CDR3 sequence (DNA): TGTGCCAGCAGTGGGGCTAGCCACCTTAATGAGCAGTTCTTC. This sequence encodes CASSGASHLNEQFF.